This T cell receptor beta chain stems from a study of OX40 agonist ivuxolimab in advanced cancers. Regarding the complete study: Ivuxolimab, which targeted the costimulatory receptor OX40 (CD134), was an agonistic, fully human IgG2 monoclonal antibody. Patients were allowed to have had prior anti-PD-1, anti-PD-L1 or anti-CTLA-4 therapy, and around 41% of the dose-escalation patients had previously received checkpoint inhibitors. The monotherapy dose-escalation portion (N ≈ 57 patients) of the phase I ivuxolimab trial is reported in the paper. In the dose-escalation cohort, 75% to 85% of patients were male, and the mean age was roughly 60 years with a range of about 20 to 80. Intravenous ivuxolimab was administered to patients every 2 weeks at six dose levels: 0.01, 0.1, 0.3, 1.5, 3 and 10 mg/kg. Partial responses occurred in three dose-escalation patients: two with cutaneous melanoma and one with hepatocellular carcinoma. Of the 50 or so patients in dose escalation, around 19 had hepatocellular carcinoma, about 15 had melanoma, 9 had renal cell carcinoma and 9 had head and neck cancer. Peripheral TCRbeta sequencing was intended to test whether TCR sequence diversity was altered and clonal T-cell expansion was caused by ivuxolimab.

Genomic DNA was isolated from the sorted cells so that the TCRbeta CDR3 region could be sequenced. TCRbeta CDR3 regions were sequenced using the immunoSEQ Assay. TCRdb mirrors the immuneACCESS table, restricted to in-frame sequences. Some clones are absent from its copies; in checked studies, under half trace to an unresolved V gene, and the reason for the others is unknown. This sample gives over 75,000 clones in total; 85% to 95% of them show up just once. About 2.6% of the sample is held by the ten biggest clonotypes. Patients with autoimmune disease history or receiving systemic immunosuppression were excluded from the trial. In every dose cohort, peripheral blood was drawn for TCR sequencing at baseline, cycle 4 day 1, and cycle 7 day 1. Samples were obtained from an open-label, multicenter, first-in-human phase I dose-escalation trial of ivuxolimab. The trial enrolled adults with locally advanced or metastatic head and neck squamous cell, hepatocellular, melanoma or renal cell carcinoma. Before TCR sequencing, CD4+ T cells and CD8+ T cells were sorted from peripheral blood as separate populations.

Cut back by 5 bases and 7 bases, the V and J ends lie 15 bases apart. The CDR3 contains 14 residues, cysteine and phenylalanine counted. The DNA shown is the 42-base CDR3, in frame from base 1. CDR1 and CDR2, per the germline V gene, are MNHEY and SVGAGI. This clone was picked up a small number of times. Its antigen is currently not known. Base qualities are missing; no much larger clone stands one base away. On the study overall, not on this receptor specifically: In the 0.1-3.0 mg/kg groups, partial responders were among the patients with the lowest normalized peripheral clonal expansion, particularly in CD8+ T cells. At doses of 0.1 to 3.0 mg/kg, clonal expansion of both CD4+ and CD8+ blood T cells was observed from baseline to week 6. Low levels of normalized T-cell clonal expansion were also shown by some nonresponding patients. Antigen specificity was not determined for the clonally expanded peripheral T cells. On average, CD8+ T cells showed more expanded clones than CD4+ T cells after ivuxolimab.

The material sequenced was CD4+ or CD8+ T cells sorted from blood, taken in a trial of the OX40 agonist ivuxolimab. The receptor comes from an adult with an advanced solid tumor such as melanoma, head and neck, liver or kidney cancer. This sequence uses TRBV6-5 and TRBJ2-1; the best D guess is TRBD2, with 5 bases matching. The CDR3: CASSLLRTANEQFF. DNA sequence: TGTGCCAGCAGTCTACTTCGGACTGCAAATGAGCAGTTCTTC.